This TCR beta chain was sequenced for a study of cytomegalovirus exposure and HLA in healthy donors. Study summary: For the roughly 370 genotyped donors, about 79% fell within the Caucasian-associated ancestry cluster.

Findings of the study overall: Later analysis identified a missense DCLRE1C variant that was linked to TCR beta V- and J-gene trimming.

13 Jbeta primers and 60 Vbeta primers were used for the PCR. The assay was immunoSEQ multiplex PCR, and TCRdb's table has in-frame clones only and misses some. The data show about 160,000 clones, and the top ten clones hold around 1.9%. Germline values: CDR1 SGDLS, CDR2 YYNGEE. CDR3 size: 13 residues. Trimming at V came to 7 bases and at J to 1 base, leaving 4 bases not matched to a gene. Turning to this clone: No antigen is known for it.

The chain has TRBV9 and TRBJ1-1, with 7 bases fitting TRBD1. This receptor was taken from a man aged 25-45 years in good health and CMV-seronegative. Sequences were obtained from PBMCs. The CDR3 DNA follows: TGTGCCAGCGGCGGACAGGCGAACACTGAAGCTTTCTTT. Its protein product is CASGGQANTEAFF.